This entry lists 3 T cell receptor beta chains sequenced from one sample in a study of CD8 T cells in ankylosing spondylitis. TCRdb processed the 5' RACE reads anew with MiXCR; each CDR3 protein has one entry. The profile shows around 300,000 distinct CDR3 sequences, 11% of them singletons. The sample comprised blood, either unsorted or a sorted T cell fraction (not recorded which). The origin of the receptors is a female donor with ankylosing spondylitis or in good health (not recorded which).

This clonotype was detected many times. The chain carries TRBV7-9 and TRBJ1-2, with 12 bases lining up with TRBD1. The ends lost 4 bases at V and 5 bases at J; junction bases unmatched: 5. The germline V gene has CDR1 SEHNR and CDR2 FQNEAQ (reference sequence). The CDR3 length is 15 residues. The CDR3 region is CASSSGQGAGYGYTF. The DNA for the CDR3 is TGTGCCAGCAGCTCGGGACAGGGGGCCGGGTATGGCTACACCTTC.

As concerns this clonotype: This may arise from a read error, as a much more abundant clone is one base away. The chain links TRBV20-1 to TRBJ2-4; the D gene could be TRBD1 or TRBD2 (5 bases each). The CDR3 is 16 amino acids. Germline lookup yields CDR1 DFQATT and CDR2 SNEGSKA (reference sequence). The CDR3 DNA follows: TGCTGTGCTAGAGAGAGGGGAAACTTAGCCAAAAACATTCAGTACTTC. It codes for CCARERGNLAKNIQYF.

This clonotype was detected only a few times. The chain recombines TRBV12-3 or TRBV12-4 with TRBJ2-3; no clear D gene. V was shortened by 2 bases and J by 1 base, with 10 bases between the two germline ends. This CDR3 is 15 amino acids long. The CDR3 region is CASSLLSSGTDTQYF. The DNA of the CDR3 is TGTGCCAGCAGTTTACTATCGTCAGGCACAGATACGCAGTATTTT.